The 28 T cell receptor beta chains below all came from one sample that was sequenced in a study of T cell changes during pregnancy in multiple sclerosis. The method was immunoSEQ multiplex PCR; TCRdb's version includes in-frame clones alone and lacks a portion of them. In the table there are 35,000 to 45,000 clones, roughly nine tenths of which are singletons. The sample in question was CD4+ T cells from peripheral blood mononuclear cells, obtained before pregnancy. The source of these receptors is a female donor with multiple sclerosis, enrolled in a pregnancy study.

The chain recombines TRBV29-1 with TRBJ2-7; D may be TRBD1 (6 bases). Between the trimmed V and J ends, which lost 4 bases and 7 bases, there was a span of 17 bases. Germline-derived CDR1 and CDR2 are SQVTM and ANQGSEA. The CDR3 has 13 amino acids. The DNA of the CDR3 is TGCAGCGTTGTCGCTGTGGGGGCCGGGGAGCAGTACTTC. Amino acid sequence: CSVVAVGAGEQYF.

The rearrangement joins TRBV7-2 to TRBJ2-7, with a weak D call TRBD2 (7 bases). Germline CDR1 reads SGHTA; CDR2 reads FQGNSA. V lost 2 bases and J lost 0, with 14 bases in between. The CDR3 has 16 amino acids. The CDR3 sequence is CASSLQPAGASYEQYF. In nucleotides, the CDR3 is TGTGCCAGCAGCTTACAGCCCGCGGGGGCCTCCTACGAGCAGTACTTC.

The genes are TRBV19 and TRBJ1-1; 7 bases map to TRBD1. CDR1 and CDR2 (germline): LNHDA, SQIVND (reference sequence). J was trimmed by 6 bases and V by 6 bases; bases with no gene match: 10. There are 14 residues in the CDR3. For the CDR3, the DNA is TGTGCCAGTAGGCACCGAGGGGGCAGGGCTGAAGCTTTCTTT. Protein sequence: CASRHRGGRAEAFF. The full variable domain, completed using reference TRBV19 and TRBJ1-1, is DGGITQSPKYLFRKEGQNVTLSCEQNLNHDAMYWYRQDPGQGLRLIYYSQIVNDFQKGDIAEGYSVSREKKESFPLTVTSAQKNPTAFYLCASRHRGGRAEAFFGQGTRLTVV.

The rearrangement links TRBV14 to TRBJ1-4; perhaps TRBD1 as D (5 bases). This CDR3 contains 14 residues. Per the germline V gene, CDR1 is SGHDN and CDR2 is FVKESK. V gave up 4 bases and J gave up 4 bases, with 10 bases separating them. The CDR3 spells CASSRRQYNEKLFF. Here the CDR3 DNA reads TGTGCCAGCAGCCGGAGACAGTATAATGAAAAACTGTTTTTT.

V usage is TRBV9 and J usage is TRBJ2-3; 11 positions match TRBD2. There are 17 residues in the CDR3. The ends lost 0 bases at V and 0 bases at J; junction bases unmatched: 3. Germline CDR1 SGDLS, CDR2 YYNGEE. CDR3 coding DNA: TGTGCCAGCAGCGTAGCGACTAGCGGGACTAGCACAGATACGCAGTATTTT. Translating gives CASSVATSGTSTDTQYF. The whole variable domain, filled in from reference TRBV9 and TRBJ2-3, reads DSGVTQTPKHLITATGQRVTLRCSPRSGDLSVYWYQQSLDQGLQFLIQYYNGEERAKGNILERFSAQQFPDLHSELNLSSLELGDSALYFCASSVATSGTSTDTQYFGPGTRLTVL.

This clone has a single count. The chain carries TRBV19 and TRBJ2-1; 8 nucleotides align to TRBD1. This CDR3 contains 15 residues. CDR1 is LNHDA and CDR2 is SQIVND in the germline V gene (reference sequence). V was clipped by 8 bases and J by 8 bases; unmatched bases: 14. In nucleotides, the CDR3 is TGTGCCAGTTCAACTCCGAGGACAGGGAACTATGAGCAGTTCTTC. This codes for CASSTPRTGNYEQFF. Full variable domain (rest looked up from reference TRBV19 and TRBJ2-1): DGGITQSPKYLFRKEGQNVTLSCEQNLNHDAMYWYRQDPGQGLRLIYYSQIVNDFQKGDIAEGYSVSREKKESFPLTVTSAQKNPTAFYLCASSTPRTGNYEQFFGPGTRLTVL.

The V and J genes are TRBV29-1 and TRBJ2-1; TRBD2 aligns across 10 bases. The CDR3 has 15 residues. Germline V gives CDR1 SQVTM, CDR2 ANQGSEA. Unmatched junction bases numbered 5, after V lost 4 bases and J lost 2 bases. The CDR3 sequence is CSVAAGGSPYNEQFF. The CDR3 nucleotides read TGCAGCGTTGCAGCGGGGGGGTCACCCTACAATGAGCAGTTCTTC.

The chain employs TRBV18 and TRBJ2-2, with D possibly being TRBD1 (6 bases). This CDR3 is 15 amino acids long. Germline V gene data show CDR1 as KGHSH and CDR2 as LQKENI. V dropped 4 bases and J dropped 0 bases, with 9 bases sitting between them. The CDR3 nucleotides read TGTGCCAGCTCACTGGACAGCTCGAACACCGGGGAGCTGTTTTTT. As protein: CASSLDSSNTGELFF.

V gene TRBV30 combines with J gene TRBJ2-6; possible D gene TRBD2, 5 bases. Germline V CDR1 and CDR2: GTSNPN, SVGIG (reference sequence). V was trimmed by 7 bases and J by 0 bases, leaving 16 bases between them. The CDR3 sequence is 16 residues long. The CDR3 protein is CAYGGGSFSGANVLTF. CDR3 sequence (DNA): TGTGCCTACGGAGGTGGATCCTTCTCTGGGGCCAACGTCCTGACTTTC.

This clone occurred a few times. This sequence joins TRBV19 and TRBJ2-2, with D perhaps matching TRBD2 (7 bases). V lost 0 bases to trimming and J lost 2 bases, with 13 bases between them. Germline CDR1 LNHDA, CDR2 SQIVND (reference sequence). The CDR3 contains 17 residues. DNA of the CDR3: TGTGCCAGTAGTATAGATCGGTGGGGGGGCAACACCGGGGAGCTGTTTTTT. Translation gives CASSIDRWGGNTGELFF.

The V gene is TRBV7-3, the J gene TRBJ1-4, with 7 bases lining up with TRBD1. Unmatched junction bases numbered 7, after V lost 5 bases and J lost 7 bases. The CDR3 covers 14 residues. Germline CDR1 reads SGHTA; CDR2 reads FQGTGA. The CDR3, as DNA: TGTGCCAGCAGCCCGGGACCAGGGGGTGAAAAACTGTTTTTT. Translating it yields CASSPGPGGEKLFF.

The CDR3 protein is CASSAGTITGNTIYF. CDR3 nucleotides: TGTGCCAGCAGCGCCGGGACTATCACCGGGAACACCATATATTTT. V and J are TRBV9 and TRBJ1-3; possibly TRBD1 for D (5 bases). From germline, CDR1 is SGDLS and CDR2 YYNGEE. The CDR3 has 15 residues. The ends were cut back, 3 bases at V and 7 bases at J, with 17 bases in the middle.

The CDR3 here is CASSRIQQPRELFF. The CDR3, as DNA: TGTGCCAGCAGCCGGATACAACAGCCAAGGGAGCTGTTTTTT. This chain links TRBV7-3 with TRBJ2-2, with no clear D. Germline V CDR1 and CDR2: SGHTA, FQGTGA. The CDR3 consists of 14 residues. V dropped 5 bases and J dropped 9 bases, with 16 bases sitting between them.

This rearrangement joins TRBV5-6 to TRBJ2-7, with 7 positions matching TRBD2. Germline V gene lookup returns CDR1 SGHDT and CDR2 YYEEEE. CDR3 size: 15 residues. Germline trimming cut 5 bases from V and 0 bases from J; bases unmatched to any gene: 8. Written as DNA, the CDR3 is TGTGCCAGCAGGCGTTACGGGGGGAACTCCTACGAGCAGTACTTC. As protein: CASRRYGGNSYEQYF.

This chain uses TRBV7-2 with TRBJ2-7; TRBD2 agrees at 10 bases. The V gene's germline CDR1 is SGHTA and CDR2 FQGNSA. The CDR3 is made up of 15 amino acids. The ends lost 1 base at V and 7 bases at J; junction bases unmatched: 7. The CDR3 sequence is CASSLVAGGGGEQYF. The CDR3 DNA is TGTGCCAGCAGCTTAGTAGCGGGGGGAGGAGGAGAGCAGTACTTC.

This chain's CDR3 is CASSQRGGETQYF. CDR3 DNA sequence: TGCGCCAGCTCCCAGCGGGGAGGGGAGACCCAGTACTTC. The rearrangement uses TRBV5-1 and TRBJ2-5; TRBD2 agrees at 7 bases. The ends lost 7 bases at V and 5 bases at J; junction bases unmatched: 8. Germline loops: CDR1 SGHRS, CDR2 YFSETQ. The CDR3 runs to 13 residues.

This sequence joins TRBV5-5 and TRBJ1-4; a possible D gene is TRBD1 (6 bases). The germline V and J ends were trimmed by 3 bases and 8 bases, with 17 bases remaining between them. CDR1 and CDR2 (germline): SGHKS, YYEKEE (reference sequence). This CDR3 is 15 amino acids long. The CDR3 DNA reads as TGTGCCAGCAGCTCAGGGGCGGGCAGAGCGGAAAAACTGTTTTTT. Residues: CASSSGAGRAEKLFF.

The chain has TRBV18 and TRBJ2-5; maybe TRBD1 (6 bases). This CDR3 is built from 16 residues. Germline V gene data show CDR1 as KGHSH and CDR2 as LQKENI. Trimming took off 5 bases at V and 2 bases at J, with 18 bases between the two ends. Written as DNA, the CDR3 is TGTGCCAGCTCAGAAACAGGGAATGTAAGGCAAGAGACCCAGTACTTC. Encoded protein: CASSETGNVRQETQYF.

The CDR3 DNA reads as TGTGCCAGCAGCTTACATGGCGGGGGGCCCTCCGGGACCCAGTACTTC. It yields the protein CASSLHGGGPSGTQYF. The chain is built from TRBV7-2 and TRBJ2-5; 8 bases match TRBD2. The germline CDR1 and CDR2 sequences are SGHTA and FQGNSA. V was pared by 2 bases and J by 7 bases, with 12 bases of the junction left unmatched. This CDR3 region has 16 residues.

The rearrangement links TRBV5-6 to TRBJ1-4; unclear D gene. Germline CDR1 and CDR2: SGHDT and YYEEEE. This CDR3 has 13 residues. V shed 4 bases and J shed 10 bases, with 14 bases lying between them. Here the CDR3 DNA reads TGTGCCAGCAGCCCTCAGTCGTCAGGAAAACTGTTTTTT. It encodes CASSPQSSGKLFF.

This clone was seen once. The rearrangement links TRBV5-6 to TRBJ2-7; D is unresolved. Germline CDR1 SGHDT, CDR2 YYEEEE. V was cut by 0 bases and J by 3 bases, with 7 bases left in between. This CDR3 spans 13 amino acids. The CDR3 bases are TGTGCCAGCAGCTTGGAGATCGGCTACGAGCAGTACTTC. This translates into CASSLEIGYEQYF. The full variable domain, its missing parts supplied by reference TRBV5-6 and TRBJ2-7, is DAGVTQSPTHLIKTRGQQVTLRCSPKSGHDTVSWYQQALGQGPQFIFQYYEEEERQRGNFPDRFSGHQFPNYSSELNVNALLLGDSALYLCASSLEIGYEQYFGPGTRLTVT.

The rearrangement joins TRBV7-9 to TRBJ1-2; D possibly corresponds to TRBD1 (5 bases). The CDR3 covers 14 residues. Deletions cut 7 bases from V and 8 bases from J, with 20 bases between. Germline V gene lookup returns CDR1 SEHNR and CDR2 FQNEAQ (reference sequence). The chain's CDR3 is CASTIEVGARGYTF. DNA of the CDR3: TGTGCCAGCACCATAGAAGTAGGGGCGCGGGGCTACACCTTC.

This clone appeared a single time. This chain connects TRBV7-9 to TRBJ1-6; TRBD1 matches 9 bases. The germline CDR1 and CDR2 sequences are SEHNR and FQNEAQ (reference sequence). The CDR3 has 17 residues. Trimming took 4 bases from V and 9 from J; bases not matched to a gene: 13. The CDR3 nucleotides are TGTGCCAGCAGCTCACTCTTGACAGGGGGATACAGTTCACCCCTCCACTTT. It translates to CASSSLLTGGYSSPLHF.

The chain joins TRBV2 to TRBJ2-2; 7 bases align to TRBD2. V gave up 2 bases and J gave up 2 bases; unmatched junction bases: 11. CDR1 is SNHLY, CDR2 FYNNEI, per germline. The CDR3 covers 18 residues. CDR3 residues: CASSEYGTRGYNTGELFF. The CDR3 nucleotides are TGTGCCAGCAGTGAATATGGGACGCGGGGGTACAACACCGGGGAGCTGTTTTTT.

The chain employs TRBV25-1 and TRBJ2-2; perhaps TRBD2 as D (7 bases). V lost 3 bases to trimming and J lost 3 bases, with 17 bases between them. This CDR3 is built from 17 residues. The germline V gene has CDR1 MGHDK and CDR2 SYGVNS. CDR3: CASSDGGRGTYTGELFF. Written as DNA, the CDR3 is TGTGCCAGCAGTGATGGGGGGCGGGGGACGTACACCGGGGAGCTGTTTTTT.

J is TRBJ1-1 and V is TRBV13; 7 positions match TRBD1. This CDR3 is built from 13 residues. Germline CDR1 and CDR2: PRHDT and FYEKMQ (reference sequence). Trimming removed 5 bases from V and 2 bases from J; junction bases left unmatched: 2. The CDR3 reads CASSRDRNTEAFF. The CDR3 nucleotides are TGTGCCAGCAGCCGGGACAGAAACACTGAAGCTTTCTTT. Based on the CDR3 plus reference TRBV13 and TRBJ1-1, the full variable domain is AAGVIQSPRHLIKEKRETATLKCYPIPRHDTVYWYQQGPGQDPQFLISFYEKMQSDKGSIPDRFSAQQFSDYHSELNMSSLELGDSALYFCASSRDRNTEAFFGQGTRLTVV.

The genes are TRBV6-5 and TRBJ2-7; TRBD2 matches at 8 bases. Germline CDR1 is MNHEY and CDR2 is SVGAGI. CDR3 length equals 15 residues. With V trimmed by 0 bases and J by 5 bases, 6 bases remained unmatched. The CDR3: CASSYSSGGLNEQYF. CDR3 DNA: TGTGCCAGCAGTTACTCGTCGGGGGGGTTAAACGAGCAGTACTTC.

V usage is TRBV5-1 and J usage is TRBJ2-1; TRBD2 agrees at 11 bases. Germline CDR1 reads SGHRS; CDR2 reads YFSETQ. Trimming at V came to 2 bases and at J to 7 bases, leaving 2 bases not matched to a gene. The CDR3 loop spans 14 amino acids. The CDR3: CASSLTSGGNEQFF. The CDR3 nucleotides are TGCGCCAGCAGCTTAACTAGCGGGGGAAATGAGCAGTTCTTC.